The text below deals with one TCR beta chain. Its antigen is as yet unknown. Reverse transcription of roughly 0.5 to 1 ug RNA was performed with random hexamers. Amplification of TCR beta CDR3 spanned 54 Vbeta and 13 Jbeta via immunoSEQ multiplex PCR. TCRdb itself ran the immunoSEQ multiplex PCR reads through MiXCR, one entry per CDR3 protein. This sample carries about 300,000 distinct CDR3 sequences, about 85% of them seen once, and the ten largest clones take around 0.11%. CD8+ and CD4+ T cells from blood underwent TCR beta sequencing. Isolation of CD8+ and CD4+ T cells was performed negatively, whereas enrichment of TEMRA cells was done by FACS. The data were obtained in a study of CD8 T cells in Susac syndrome. General study findings and limits: As the study acknowledged, the number of individuals in its TCR sequencing and HLA analysis was relatively small.

The CDR3 consists of 16 residues. Germline CDR1 reads MNHEY; CDR2 reads SMNVEV (reference sequence). Trimming removed 3 bases from V and 1 base from J, with 14 bases in between. This chain connects TRBV27 to TRBJ2-3; no reliable D call. The receptor comes from a human donor with multiple sclerosis. The sample consisted of CD8+ T cells from PBMCs. In nucleotides, the CDR3 is TGTGCCAGCAGTTTGAAAGATGACCGACGCACAGATACGCAGTATTTT. Encoded protein: CASSLKDDRRTDTQYF.